This T cell receptor beta chain was sequenced during a study of identical twins. TCRdb passed the 5' RACE reads through MiXCR, listing each CDR3 protein once. The sample shows more than 1.5 million distinct CDR3 sequences, roughly 35% of them seen only once. This CDR3 is built from 13 residues. Deletions cut 5 bases from V and 8 bases from J, with 16 bases between. CDR1 is DFQATT and CDR2 is SNEGSKA in the germline V gene (reference sequence). This clonotype has more than one count but fewer than ten. This receptor was taken from a newborn girl in good health. The sequencing sample was made of cord blood. The genes are TRBV20-1 and TRBJ2-1; D might be TRBD1 (5 bases). DNA of the CDR3: TGCAGTGCTCGAAACCCGGGCAGGGATGAGCAGTTCTTC. It specifies CSARNPGRDEQFF.